The rows below give T cell receptor beta chains drawn from one sample of a study of OX40 agonist ivuxolimab in advanced cancers. Here immunoSEQ multiplex PCR was the method, and the copy in TCRdb shows in-frame clones only, minus some. The data hold fewer than 70,000 clones, with about 83% observed a single time. This sample comprised CD4+ or CD8+ T cells sorted from blood, obtained in a trial of the OX40 agonist ivuxolimab. The receptors stem from an adult with an advanced solid tumor such as melanoma, head and neck, liver or kidney cancer. The CDR3 runs from the conserved cysteine through the conserved F or W. D genes are given only for firm matches. Expanded clones get a size class; other rows say once, few or many, or leave the size out.

j_gene: TRBJ1-2; d_gene: NA; v_gene: TRBV27; abundance: NA; CDR3nt: TGTGCCAGCAGCTTTACTCGACGTGATGGCTACACCTTC; CDR3aa: CASSFTRRDGYTF
j_gene: TRBJ2-1; d_gene: NA; v_gene: TRBV2; abundance: NA; CDR3nt: TGTGCCAGCAGTGGATCCCACAATGAGCAGTTCTTC; CDR3aa: CASSGSHNEQFF
j_gene: TRBJ2-3; d_gene: TRBD2; v_gene: TRBV30; abundance: NA; CDR3nt: TGTGCCTGGAGTGCAGGACTAGCGGGAGGAGATACGCAGTATTTT; CDR3aa: CAWSAGLAGGDTQYF
j_gene: TRBJ1-3; d_gene: TRBD1; v_gene: TRBV19; abundance: once; CDR3nt: TGTGCCAGTGGGGACAGGGGGTATTCTGGAAACACCATATATTTT; CDR3aa: CASGDRGYSGNTIYF
j_gene: TRBJ1-4; d_gene: NA; v_gene: TRBV30; abundance: NA; CDR3nt: TGTGCCTGCGACAGGTCTAATGAAAAACTGTTTTTT; CDR3aa: CACDRSNEKLFF
j_gene: TRBJ2-4; d_gene: TRBD2; v_gene: TRBV11-2; abundance: NA; CDR3nt: TGTGCCAGCAGCCTTCCGGGACTAGCGGGAAACATTCAGTACTTC; CDR3aa: CASSLPGLAGNIQYF
j_gene: TRBJ2-1; d_gene: TRBD2; v_gene: TRBV2; abundance: NA; CDR3nt: TGTGCCAGCAGTTTCGGTCTAGCGGCCTACAATGAGCAGTTCTTC; CDR3aa: CASSFGLAAYNEQFF
j_gene: TRBJ2-5; d_gene: NA; v_gene: TRBV27; abundance: NA; CDR3nt: TGTGCCAGCAGTTTTGCCAGGCAAGAGACCCAGTACTTC; CDR3aa: CASSFARQETQYF
j_gene: TRBJ2-2; d_gene: NA; v_gene: TRBV7-8; abundance: NA; CDR3nt: TGTGCCAGCAGGCCCGAAACCGGGGAGCTGTTTTTT; CDR3aa: CASRPETGELFF
j_gene: TRBJ1-1; d_gene: NA; v_gene: TRBV7-8; abundance: few; CDR3nt: TGTGCCAGCAGCTTAGGGGGCCAAGCTTTCTTT; CDR3aa: CASSLGGQAFF
j_gene: TRBJ2-7; d_gene: TRBD1; v_gene: TRBV5-1; abundance: NA; CDR3nt: TGCGCCAGCAGACCTCGGACAGGATCTAACGAGCAGTACTTC; CDR3aa: CASRPRTGSNEQYF
j_gene: TRBJ2-2; d_gene: NA; v_gene: TRBV5-1; abundance: NA; CDR3nt: TGCGCCAGCAGCTTGGGTAGCGAGGGGCACGGGGAGCTGTTTTTT; CDR3aa: CASSLGSEGHGELFF
j_gene: TRBJ1-1; d_gene: NA; v_gene: TRBV10-2; abundance: NA; CDR3nt: TGCGCCACCGTCCAGCGCGAATCGAACACTGAAGCTTTCTTT; CDR3aa: CATVQRESNTEAFF
j_gene: TRBJ2-6; d_gene: NA; v_gene: TRBV4-1; abundance: NA; CDR3nt: TGCGCCAGCAGCCAAGACGATGGGGGGCTCGGGGCCAACGTCCTGACTTTC; CDR3aa: CASSQDDGGLGANVLTF
j_gene: TRBJ1-2; d_gene: NA; v_gene: TRBV5-1; abundance: NA; CDR3nt: TGCGCCAGCAGTGGGTTGAACTATGGCTACACCTTC; CDR3aa: CASSGLNYGYTF
j_gene: TRBJ1-2; d_gene: TRBD1; v_gene: TRBV5-6; abundance: NA; CDR3nt: TGTGCCAGCAGCTTGCCGGGACAGATCTACTATGGCTACACCTTC; CDR3aa: CASSLPGQIYYGYTF
j_gene: TRBJ2-7; d_gene: NA; v_gene: TRBV6-6; abundance: NA; CDR3nt: TGTGCCAGCAGTTACTCCAAGGTAGAGCAGTACTTC; CDR3aa: CASSYSKVEQYF
j_gene: TRBJ2-1; d_gene: TRBD2; v_gene: TRBV9; abundance: NA; CDR3nt: TGTGCCAGCAGCGTAGAAGCGGGAGCCTACAATGAGCAGTTCTTC; CDR3aa: CASSVEAGAYNEQFF
j_gene: TRBJ2-5; d_gene: TRBD2; v_gene: TRBV30; abundance: once; CDR3nt: TGTGCCTGGAGCGGGGGGGGTGAGACCCAGTACTTC; CDR3aa: CAWSGGGETQYF
j_gene: TRBJ1-2; d_gene: NA; v_gene: TRBV15; abundance: NA; CDR3nt: TGTGCCACCAGCTTGTCCGGGACCGCTTATGGCTACACCTTC; CDR3aa: CATSLSGTAYGYTF
j_gene: TRBJ2-3; d_gene: NA; v_gene: TRBV28; abundance: few; CDR3nt: TGTGCCAGCAGTTTACCTTCTGGGGGGAAGAGGATAGATACGCAGTATTTT; CDR3aa: CASSLPSGGKRIDTQYF
j_gene: TRBJ2-7; d_gene: TRBD1; v_gene: TRBV29-1; abundance: NA; CDR3nt: TGCAGCGCCCGACAGGGTAAAGGCGAGCAGTACTTC; CDR3aa: CSARQGKGEQYF
j_gene: TRBJ2-5; d_gene: TRBD1; v_gene: TRBV5-1; abundance: NA; CDR3nt: TGCGCCAGCAGCTTACAGGGGCCGGAGACCCAGTACTTC; CDR3aa: CASSLQGPETQYF
j_gene: TRBJ2-1; d_gene: TRBD2; v_gene: TRBV7-8; abundance: few; CDR3nt: TGTGCCAGCAGCTTAGGTTCTGGTAGACTAGCGGGGGTAAATGAGCAGTTCTTC; CDR3aa: CASSLGSGRLAGVNEQFF
j_gene: TRBJ1-2; d_gene: NA; v_gene: TRBV10-3; abundance: few; CDR3nt: TGTGCCATCAGTGACAGTAACTATGGCTACACCTTC; CDR3aa: CAISDSNYGYTF
j_gene: TRBJ2-1; d_gene: NA; v_gene: TRBV11-2; abundance: once; CDR3nt: TGTGCCAGCAGCTTCGCCCGAAATGAGCAGTTCTTC; CDR3aa: CASSFARNEQFF
j_gene: TRBJ1-2; d_gene: TRBD1; v_gene: TRBV10-2; abundance: few; CDR3nt: TGCGCCAGCAGAGAAACAGGGGGCGGCTACACCTTC; CDR3aa: CASRETGGGYTF
j_gene: TRBJ1-1; d_gene: TRBD1; v_gene: TRBV5-4; abundance: NA; CDR3nt: TGTGCCAGCAGCCCCGTCCCGGGACAGGGAAGTGGAACTGAAGCTTTCTTT; CDR3aa: CASSPVPGQGSGTEAFF
j_gene: TRBJ1-3; d_gene: NA; v_gene: TRBV2; abundance: NA; CDR3nt: TGTGCCAGCAGTGAAGTTCGCTCTGGAAACACCATATATTTT; CDR3aa: CASSEVRSGNTIYF
j_gene: TRBJ1-2; d_gene: NA; v_gene: TRBV2; abundance: few; CDR3nt: TGTGCCAGCAGTGATGACCGGGATGGCTACACCTTC; CDR3aa: CASSDDRDGYTF
j_gene: TRBJ1-3; d_gene: NA; v_gene: TRBV6-5; abundance: NA; CDR3nt: TGTGCCAGCAGTTTACAGGGATCGGTTGGAAACACCATATATTTT; CDR3aa: CASSLQGSVGNTIYF
j_gene: TRBJ1-4; d_gene: NA; v_gene: TRBV5-6; abundance: NA; CDR3nt: TGTGCCAGCAGCTTGGATGAAAAACTGTTTTTT; CDR3aa: CASSLDEKLFF
j_gene: TRBJ2-5; d_gene: TRBD2; v_gene: TRBV29-1; abundance: NA; CDR3nt: TGCAGCGTTGCACTAGCGGGGGGGGAGACCCAGTACTTC; CDR3aa: CSVALAGGETQYF
j_gene: TRBJ2-1; d_gene: TRBD2; v_gene: TRBV28; abundance: NA; CDR3nt: TGTGCCAGCAGTTTTATACTAGCGGTGAACAATGAGCAGTTCTTC; CDR3aa: CASSFILAVNNEQFF
j_gene: TRBJ2-1; d_gene: NA; v_gene: TRBV5-4; abundance: once; CDR3nt: TGTGCCAGCAGGCCGAATCACTACAATGAGCAGTTCTTC; CDR3aa: CASRPNHYNEQFF
j_gene: TRBJ1-3; d_gene: NA; v_gene: TRBV30; abundance: NA; CDR3nt: TGTGCCTGGAAGGTGAATCCGAAGGGAAACACCATATATTTT; CDR3aa: CAWKVNPKGNTIYF
j_gene: TRBJ1-1; d_gene: NA; v_gene: TRBV5-1; abundance: NA; CDR3nt: TGCGCCAGCAGCCAGTGGAGCATGAACACTGAAGCTTTCTTT; CDR3aa: CASSQWSMNTEAFF
j_gene: TRBJ2-7; d_gene: TRBD2; v_gene: TRBV6-6; abundance: NA; CDR3nt: TGTGCCAGCAGGAGCCCTCGCGGGGGGCTCTACGAGCAGTACTTC; CDR3aa: CASRSPRGGLYEQYF
j_gene: TRBJ2-1; d_gene: NA; v_gene: TRBV4-2; abundance: NA; CDR3nt: TGTGCCAGCAGCCAGGGCCCCAAAGGGAATGAGCAGTTCTTC; CDR3aa: CASSQGPKGNEQFF
j_gene: TRBJ2-7; d_gene: NA; v_gene: TRBV30; abundance: NA; CDR3nt: TGTGCCTGGACTTTTGGACTGCGCTCAGGCGAGCAGTACTTC; CDR3aa: CAWTFGLRSGEQYF
j_gene: TRBJ1-2; d_gene: NA; v_gene: TRBV19; abundance: NA; CDR3nt: TGTGCCAGTAGTATCTTGACAAGCTATGGCTACACCTTC; CDR3aa: CASSILTSYGYTF
j_gene: TRBJ1-2; d_gene: TRBD1; v_gene: TRBV6-5; abundance: NA; CDR3nt: TGTGCCAGCAGGAGACAGGGAGGCTACACCTTC; CDR3aa: CASRRQGGYTF
j_gene: TRBJ1-3; d_gene: TRBD1; v_gene: TRBV15; abundance: NA; CDR3nt: TGTGCCACCAGCGAGGCGACAGGGGGACGTGGAAACACCATATATTTT; CDR3aa: CATSEATGGRGNTIYF
j_gene: TRBJ1-2; d_gene: NA; v_gene: TRBV6-1; abundance: NA; CDR3nt: TGTGCCAGCAGTGAAGCGCTCTTAAGAGGGAATGGCTACACCTTC; CDR3aa: CASSEALLRGNGYTF
j_gene: TRBJ2-7; d_gene: NA; v_gene: TRBV27; abundance: NA; CDR3nt: TGTGCCAGCAGGGAGCGCCCGAGGAGCTCCTACGAGCAGTACTTC; CDR3aa: CASRERPRSSYEQYF
j_gene: TRBJ2-1; d_gene: NA; v_gene: TRBV9; abundance: NA; CDR3nt: TGTGCCAGCAGCGGAAGTAGTTGGGGCTACAATGAGCAGTTCTTC; CDR3aa: CASSGSSWGYNEQFF
j_gene: TRBJ1-3; d_gene: TRBD1; v_gene: TRBV30; abundance: NA; CDR3nt: TGTGCCTGGGGGGACAGGCACTCTGGAAACACCATATATTTT; CDR3aa: CAWGDRHSGNTIYF
j_gene: TRBJ2-7; d_gene: TRBD2; v_gene: TRBV27; abundance: NA; CDR3nt: TGTGCCAGCAGTTTTGGGACTAGCGGGAACTCCTACGAGCAGTACTTC; CDR3aa: CASSFGTSGNSYEQYF
j_gene: TRBJ2-5; d_gene: NA; v_gene: TRBV2; abundance: once; CDR3nt: TGTGCCAGCAGTGACGTGGGTTTAGGAGAGACCCAGTACTTC; CDR3aa: CASSDVGLGETQYF
j_gene: TRBJ2-2; d_gene: NA; v_gene: TRBV11-2; abundance: NA; CDR3nt: TGTGCCAGCAGCTTAGCAGGTTCCGGGGAGCTGTTTTTT; CDR3aa: CASSLAGSGELFF
j_gene: TRBJ2-7; d_gene: TRBD1; v_gene: TRBV7-9; abundance: NA; CDR3nt: TGTGCCAGCAGCTCCTACCGGGACAGGGCTTACGAGCAGTACTTC; CDR3aa: CASSSYRDRAYEQYF
j_gene: TRBJ2-3; d_gene: NA; v_gene: TRBV19; abundance: NA; CDR3nt: TGTGCCAGTAGTGTAGACGGAACTGGGGATACGCAGTATTTT; CDR3aa: CASSVDGTGDTQYF
j_gene: TRBJ2-1; d_gene: TRBD2; v_gene: TRBV5-4; abundance: NA; CDR3nt: TGTGCCAGCAGCAGTGGACTAGCGGAGAGCTCCTACAATGAGCAGTTCTTC; CDR3aa: CASSSGLAESSYNEQFF
j_gene: TRBJ2-1; d_gene: TRBD2; v_gene: TRBV30; abundance: once; CDR3nt: TGTGCCTGGAGTTTAATTCTGACTAGCGGGAGTTTAAATGAGCAGTTCTTC; CDR3aa: CAWSLILTSGSLNEQFF